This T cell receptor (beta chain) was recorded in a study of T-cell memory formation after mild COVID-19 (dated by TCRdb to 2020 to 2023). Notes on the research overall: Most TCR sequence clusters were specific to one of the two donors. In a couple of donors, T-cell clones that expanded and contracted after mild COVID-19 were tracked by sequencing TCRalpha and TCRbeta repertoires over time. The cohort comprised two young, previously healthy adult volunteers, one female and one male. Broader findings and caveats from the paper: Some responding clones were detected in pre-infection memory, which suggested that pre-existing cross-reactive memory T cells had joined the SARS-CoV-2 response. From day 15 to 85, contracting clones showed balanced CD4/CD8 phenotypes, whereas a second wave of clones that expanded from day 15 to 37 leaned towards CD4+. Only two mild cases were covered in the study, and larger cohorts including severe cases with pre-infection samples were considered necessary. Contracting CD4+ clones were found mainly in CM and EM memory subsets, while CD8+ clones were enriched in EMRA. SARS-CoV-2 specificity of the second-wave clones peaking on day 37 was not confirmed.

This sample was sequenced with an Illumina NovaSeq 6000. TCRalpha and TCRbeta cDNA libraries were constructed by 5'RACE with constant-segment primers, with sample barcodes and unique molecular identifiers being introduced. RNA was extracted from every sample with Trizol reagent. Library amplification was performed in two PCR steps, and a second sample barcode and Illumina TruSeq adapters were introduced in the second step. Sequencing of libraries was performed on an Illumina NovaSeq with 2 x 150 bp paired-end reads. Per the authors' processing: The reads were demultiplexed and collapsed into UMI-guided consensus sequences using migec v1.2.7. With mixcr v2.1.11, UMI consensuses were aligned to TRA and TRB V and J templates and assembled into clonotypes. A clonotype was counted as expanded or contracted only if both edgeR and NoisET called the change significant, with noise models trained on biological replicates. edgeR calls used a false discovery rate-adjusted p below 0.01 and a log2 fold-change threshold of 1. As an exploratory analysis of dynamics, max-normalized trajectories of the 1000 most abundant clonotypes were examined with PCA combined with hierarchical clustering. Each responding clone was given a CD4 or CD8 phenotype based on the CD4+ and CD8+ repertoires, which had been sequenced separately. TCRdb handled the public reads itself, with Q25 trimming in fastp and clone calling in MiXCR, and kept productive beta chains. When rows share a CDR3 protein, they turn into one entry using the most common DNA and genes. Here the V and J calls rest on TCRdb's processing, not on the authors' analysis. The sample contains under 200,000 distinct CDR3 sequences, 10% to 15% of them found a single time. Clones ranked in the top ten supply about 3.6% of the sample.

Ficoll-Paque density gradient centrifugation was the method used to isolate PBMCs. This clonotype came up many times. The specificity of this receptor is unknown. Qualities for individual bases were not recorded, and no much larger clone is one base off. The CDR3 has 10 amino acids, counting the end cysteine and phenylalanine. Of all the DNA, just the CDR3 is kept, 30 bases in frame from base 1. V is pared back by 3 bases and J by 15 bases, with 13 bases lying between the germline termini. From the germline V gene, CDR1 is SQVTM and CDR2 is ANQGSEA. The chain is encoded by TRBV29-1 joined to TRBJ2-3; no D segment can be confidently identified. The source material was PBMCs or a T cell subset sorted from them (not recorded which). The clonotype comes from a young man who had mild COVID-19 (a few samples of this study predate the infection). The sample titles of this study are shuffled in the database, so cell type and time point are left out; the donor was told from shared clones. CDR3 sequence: CSVEFPTTYF. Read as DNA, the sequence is TGCAGCGTTGAGTTCCCGACCACTTATTTT.